The rows below give T cell receptor beta chains drawn from one sample of a study of blood T cells in healthy people across ages. TCRdb re-analysed the 5' RACE reads in MiXCR, keeping a single row per CDR3 protein. Counted here are over 1,500,000 distinct CDR3 sequences, around 50% occurring once; the ten biggest clones make up roughly 2.1%. Specimen: blood. The receptors were gathered from a woman aged 35 to 49 in good health. The CDR3 runs from the conserved cysteine through the conserved F or W. A D gene is named only where the DNA matches it firmly. The size entry is marked missing in some rows and otherwise reads once, few, many or a size class.

clone_size	d_call	v_call	j_call	cdr3_nt	cdr3_aa
-	-	TRBV7-2	TRBJ2-7	TGTGCCAGCAGCCCCACAAGGGACATTGTGCCCTACGAGCAGTACTTC	CASSPTRDIVPYEQYF
-	-	TRBV27	TRBJ2-7	TGTGCCAGCAGTTTATCGAGGCGGTCAACCTACGAGCAGTACTTC	CASSLSRRSTYEQYF
-	-	TRBV6-5	TRBJ2-3	TGTGCCAGCAGTTACTCGCGAATCTCTAGCCCAGATACGCAGTATTTT	CASSYSRISSPDTQYF
once	-	TRBV7-2	TRBJ2-7	TGTGCCAGCAGCTCGAGGAGGTCTGCCGACTCTCTCTACGAGCAGTACTTC	CASSSRRSADSLYEQYF
few	-	TRBV20-1	TRBJ2-7	TGCAGTGCTCATAACCGGGACGGAGACTCCTACGAGCAGTACTTC	CSAHNRDGDSYEQYF
few	-	TRBV20-1	TRBJ2-1	TGCAGTGCTGGGGCGGACAATGAGCAGTTCTTC	CSAGADNEQFF
few	TRBD1	TRBV20-1	TRBJ1-6	TGCAGTTCTTCCGACGCAGGGGGCGCAGATTCACCCCTCCACTTT	CSSSDAGGADSPLHF
-	-	TRBV5-4	TRBJ2-1	TGTGCCAGCGCCCCGTTGGGACCAGGTAGTGAGCAGTTCTTC	CASAPLGPGSEQFF
many	TRBD1	TRBV7-9	TRBJ2-1	TGTGCCAGCAGCTTAGCCGGGACAGGGGATTACAATGAGCAGTTCTTC	CASSLAGTGDYNEQFF
-	TRBD1	TRBV7-2	TRBJ2-3	TGTGCCAGCAGCTCAGGGAGAGGGGGCCCTAGCACAGATACGCAGTATTTT	CASSSGRGGPSTDTQYF
-	TRBD1	TRBV2	TRBJ2-7	TGTGCCAGCAGTGAAGATACCAGGGGGAGCTCCTACGAGCAGTACTTC	CASSEDTRGSSYEQYF
-	TRBD2	TRBV20-1	TRBJ2-1	TGCAGTGCCCCGAACTCCGGGACTAGTCAGTTGGGAGAGCAGTTCTTC	CSAPNSGTSQLGEQFF
-	-	TRBV2	TRBJ2-1	TGTGCCAGCAGTGAGAGGGAACGAGGAAGGTTCTTC	CASSERERGRFF
-	-	TRBV2	TRBJ2-5	TGTGCCAGCAGTGAAGCGCTTTACAACCAAGAGACCCAGTACTTC	CASSEALYNQETQYF
few	TRBD2	TRBV4-3	TRBJ2-1	TGCGCCAGCAGCCAAGAAGGGACTAGCGGGCCCTCCTCCTACAATGAGCAGTTCTTC	CASSQEGTSGPSSYNEQFF
-	TRBD2	TRBV27	TRBJ2-7	TGTGCCAGCAGTTACCGCCCTAGCGGGGGGGCCTTGTCCTACGAGCAGTACTTC	CASSYRPSGGALSYEQYF
few	-	TRBV7-2	TRBJ2-3	TGTGCCAGCAGCTCGAGGGTCCGGGGAAGGGGTTATACGCAGTATTTT	CASSSRVRGRGYTQYF
few	TRBD2	TRBV10-2	TRBJ2-1	TGCGCCAGCAGCCCGTCAGCGGGGTTCCATGAGCAGTTCTTC	CASSPSAGFHEQFF
few	-	TRBV11-2	TRBJ2-5	TGTGCCAGCAGCTTAGATCATTTTCCGTACTTC	CASSLDHFPYF
few	-	TRBV7-2	TRBJ2-7	TGTGCCAGCAGCTTAGTCCCACGCAAGGACGAGCAGTACTTC	CASSLVPRKDEQYF
-	TRBD1	TRBV5-1	TRBJ2-5	TGCGCCAGCAGCTTCTCCGGGACAGGACAAGAGACCCAGTACTTC	CASSFSGTGQETQYF
few	TRBD1	TRBV29-1	TRBJ1-2	TGCAGCGTTGGGGGACAGGGATTCGCTGGATTCTATGGCTACACCTTC	CSVGGQGFAGFYGYTF
-	TRBD1	TRBV28	TRBJ2-7	TGTGCCAGCAATTTACTGGGGACAGTGACCTACGAGCAGTACTTC	CASNLLGTVTYEQYF
-	TRBD2	TRBV20-1	TRBJ2-1	TGCAGTGCAATGCCCGGGGGGGCCGCAGACAATGAGCAGTTCTTC	CSAMPGGAADNEQFF
few	-	TRBV11-2	TRBJ2-3	TGTGCCGACGCGGAGGGAATTTACACAGATACGCAGTATTTT	CADAEGIYTDTQYF
-	-	TRBV28	TRBJ1-2	TGTGCCACCTCAGCCGGGGCGCGGGGCTACACCTTC	CATSAGARGYTF
-	TRBD2	TRBV20-1	TRBJ2-3	TGCAGTGCTAGTATAGCGGGGCGCACAGATACGCAGTATTTT	CSASIAGRTDTQYF
-	TRBD1	TRBV12-3/TRBV12-4	TRBJ1-2	TGTGCCAGCAGTTCCCCGGGGACAGGTAGTGGCTACACCTTC	CASSSPGTGSGYTF
-	-	TRBV20-1	TRBJ1-1	TGCAGTGCTAGAGAGGCGGGTAGGGACACTGAAGCTTTCTTT	CSAREAGRDTEAFF